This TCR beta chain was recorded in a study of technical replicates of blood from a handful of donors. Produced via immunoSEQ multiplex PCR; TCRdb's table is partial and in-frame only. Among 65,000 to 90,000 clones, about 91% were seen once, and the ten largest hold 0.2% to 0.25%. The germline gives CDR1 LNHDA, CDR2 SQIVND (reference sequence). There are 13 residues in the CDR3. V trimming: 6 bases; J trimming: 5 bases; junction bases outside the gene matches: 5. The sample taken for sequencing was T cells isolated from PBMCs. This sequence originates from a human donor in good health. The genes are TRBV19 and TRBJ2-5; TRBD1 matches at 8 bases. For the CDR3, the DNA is TGTGCCAGTAGCACAGGGGGTAGGGAGACCCAGTACTTC. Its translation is CASSTGGRETQYF.